This entry is about one TCR beta chain. What it binds is not known. The data were produced by immunoSEQ multiplex PCR, yet TCRdb's version contains in-frame clones alone and is incomplete. The table has around 69,000 clones, about 88% seen once. This entry comes from a study of a mutant IDH1 vaccine in newly diagnosed glioma. Between the trimmed V and J ends, which lost 6 bases and 3 bases, there was a span of 11 bases. Germline CDR1 reads KGHSH; CDR2 reads LQKENI. The CDR3 is 13 amino acids. Time point meaning: week 35, safety follow-up. The investigators gave 300 ug of mutant IDH1 20-mer peptide in each vaccine dose, together with topical imiquimod.

The sequence was collected from a man younger than 45 with glioma. The sequencing here drew on PBMCs, taken from a glioma patient whose treatment included an IDH1 peptide vaccine. The rearrangement links TRBV18 to TRBJ1-2; tentative D call: TRBD1 (6 bases). In DNA form, the CDR3 reads TGTGCCAGCTCCCCGACAGGAGACTATGGCTACACCTTC. Its protein product is CASSPTGDYGYTF.